This record concerns one T cell receptor (beta chain) sequence. The CDR3 length is 17 residues. With 3 bases removed from V and 0 bases from J, the gap between germline ends came to 18 bases. Germline CDR1 SGDLS, CDR2 YYNGEE. The record originates from a study of T cell changes during pregnancy in multiple sclerosis. TCRdb keeps only in-frame clones here, not all; method: immunoSEQ multiplex PCR. Of 25,000 to 35,000 clones in the sample, roughly 90% are singletons; the top ten hold approximately 0.43%. The chain couples TRBV9 to TRBJ1-1; weak D call: TRBD1 (6 bases). Sample: CD4+ T cells from peripheral blood mononuclear cells, taken in the second trimester of pregnancy. This clonotype originated in a female donor in good health, enrolled as a control in a pregnancy study. The CDR3 DNA follows: TGTGCCAGCAGCGCGGACAGCAAGAGTGCCATGAACACTGAAGCTTTCTTT. Amino acids: CASSADSKSAMNTEAFF.